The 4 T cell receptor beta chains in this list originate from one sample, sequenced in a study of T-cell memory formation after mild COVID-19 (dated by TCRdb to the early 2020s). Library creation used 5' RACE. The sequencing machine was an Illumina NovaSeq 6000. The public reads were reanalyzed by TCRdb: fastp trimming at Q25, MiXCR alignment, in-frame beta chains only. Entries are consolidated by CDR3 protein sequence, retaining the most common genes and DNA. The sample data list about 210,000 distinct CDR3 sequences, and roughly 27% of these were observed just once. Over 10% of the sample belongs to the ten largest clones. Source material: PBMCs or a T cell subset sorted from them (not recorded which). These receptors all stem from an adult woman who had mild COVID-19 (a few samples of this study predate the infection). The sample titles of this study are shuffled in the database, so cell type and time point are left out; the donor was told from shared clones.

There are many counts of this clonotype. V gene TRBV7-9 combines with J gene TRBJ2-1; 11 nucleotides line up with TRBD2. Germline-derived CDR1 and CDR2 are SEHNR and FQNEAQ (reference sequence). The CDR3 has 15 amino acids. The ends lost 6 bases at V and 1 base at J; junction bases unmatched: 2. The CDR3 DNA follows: TGTGCCAGCAGACCTAGCGGGAGGTCCTACAATGAGCAGTTCTTC. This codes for CASRPSGRSYNEQFF.

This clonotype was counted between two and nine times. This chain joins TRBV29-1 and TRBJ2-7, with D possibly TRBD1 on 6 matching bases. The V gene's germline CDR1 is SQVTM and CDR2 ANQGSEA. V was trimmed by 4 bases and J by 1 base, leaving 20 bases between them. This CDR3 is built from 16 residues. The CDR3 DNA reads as TGCAGCGTTGTCCGTGTTACAGGGTCTGTTTCCTACGAGCAGTACTTC. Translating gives CSVVRVTGSVSYEQYF.

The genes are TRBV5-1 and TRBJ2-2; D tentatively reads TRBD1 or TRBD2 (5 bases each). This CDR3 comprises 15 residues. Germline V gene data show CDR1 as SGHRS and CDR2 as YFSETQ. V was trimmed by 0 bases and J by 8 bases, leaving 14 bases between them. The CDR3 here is CASSLEQPGTGELFF. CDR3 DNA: TGCGCCAGCAGCTTGGAACAGCCGGGGACGGGGGAGCTGTTTTTT.

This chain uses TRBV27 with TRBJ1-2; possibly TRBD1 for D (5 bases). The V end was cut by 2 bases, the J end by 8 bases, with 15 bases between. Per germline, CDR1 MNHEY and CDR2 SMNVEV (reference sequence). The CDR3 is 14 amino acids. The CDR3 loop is CASSLSQGVGGYTF. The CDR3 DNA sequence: TGTGCCAGCAGTTTAAGTCAGGGAGTAGGCGGCTACACCTTC.